These T cell receptor beta chains were read from a single sample in a study of identifying expanded T cells in peripheral blood. Using immunoSEQ multiplex PCR, the repertoire was profiled, and TCRdb retains in-frame clones only, with some absent. The sample lists 100,000 to 150,000 clones; 86% were seen once. Specimen: blood. These receptors were obtained from a person aged 18 to 75 in good health. The CDR3 runs from the conserved cysteine through the conserved F or W. The order of the fields is V gene, J gene, CDR3 protein.

TRBV6-5	TRBJ1-5	CASRLKQPQHF
TRBV10-3	TRBJ2-7	CAISEKSGTVPYEQYF
TRBV5-5	TRBJ2-1	CASSVTGGSYNEQFF
TRBV18	TRBJ2-1	CASSTGTSGWVEQFF
TRBV19	TRBJ2-5	CASSPRQGPSQETQYF
TRBV9	TRBJ1-2	CASSVDPEGYGYTF
TRBV6-1	TRBJ1-1	CASRGQMNTEAFF
TRBV5-4	TRBJ1-1	CASSLTGTANTEAFF
TRBV30	TRBJ2-7	CAWWTSGIYEQYF
TRBV6-5	TRBJ2-7	CASSSPTSEQYF
TRBV9	TRBJ2-6	CASSPRGDGANVLTF
TRBV4-2	TRBJ1-4	CASSQTRDNEKLFF
TRBV7-3	TRBJ2-5	CASSLLAAETQYF
TRBV7-2	TRBJ2-3	CASSLEYLLTDTQYF
TRBV5-1	TRBJ1-3	CASSLGVGNTIYF
TRBV2	TRBJ2-4	CASSPQGRDIQYF
TRBV7-2	TRBJ2-4	CASSLAFGLAELQYF